The 17 T cell receptor beta chains reported below all come from one sample, sequenced in a study of long-term antiretroviral therapy in people with HIV. Samples were assayed with immunoSEQ v3.0 at survey level. Sequencing was performed with immunoSEQ multiplex PCR; in TCRdb, only in-frame clones are kept and a portion is missing. Counted here are roughly 23,000 clones, about four fifths occurring once; the ten biggest clones make up roughly 7%. This sample comprised unsorted PBMCs, obtained 1.5 years after starting antiretroviral therapy. All receptors derive from a man aged 30 to 39 with HIV.

The chain couples TRBV9 to TRBJ2-2, with D maybe TRBD1 (7 bases). This CDR3 region has 16 residues. Trimming stripped 0 bases from V and 6 bases from J, with 15 bases between. Germline V gene lookup returns CDR1 SGDLS and CDR2 YYNGEE. The CDR3 DNA follows: TGTGCCAGCAGCGTAGACCAGGGGGGCGCCCCCGGGGAGCTGTTTTTT. It encodes CASSVDQGGAPGELFF.

The V gene is TRBV5-1, the J gene TRBJ1-1; TRBD1 aligns across 7 bases. The CDR3 is 18 residues long. CDR1 and CDR2 from the germline V gene are SGHRS and YFSETQ. The V and J ends lost 0 bases and 0 bases, in that order; junction bases with no gene match: 11. The CDR3 DNA reads TGCGCCAGCAGCTTGGGGCCCCGGGCCGGACAGGTGAACACTGAAGCTTTCTTT. Encoded protein: CASSLGPRAGQVNTEAFF.

The chain uses TRBV7-9 and TRBJ2-6; no clear D gene. CDR3 length: 14 amino acids. In germline, CDR1 is SEHNR, CDR2 FQNEAQ (reference sequence). Trimming cost V 6 bases and J 6 bases, with 12 bases left between them. The CDR3 region has the DNA TGTGCCAGCAGACCCGACAATGAGGCCAACGTCCTGACTTTC. It is translated as CASRPDNEANVLTF.

The V and J genes are TRBV28 and TRBJ1-5; D remains ambiguous. Germline values: CDR1 MDHEN, CDR2 SYDVKM. Trimming pared 6 bases from V and 5 bases from J, leaving 14 bases between. This CDR3 spans 14 amino acids. CDR3 residues: CASSPPGRDQPQHF. Here the CDR3 DNA reads TGTGCCAGCAGCCCACCGGGGAGGGATCAGCCCCAGCATTTT.

The chain joins TRBV19 to TRBJ1-5; 11 bases align to TRBD1. The V gene end was trimmed by 3 bases and the J gene end by 1 base; junction bases not matched to a gene: 8. Germline CDR1 and CDR2: LNHDA and SQIVND (reference sequence). The CDR3 has 18 residues. This CDR3 is CASSISGQGARSNQPQHF. The CDR3 DNA reads as TGTGCCAGTAGTATTTCCGGACAGGGGGCGCGGAGCAATCAGCCCCAGCATTTT.

As regards this clone: This same CDR3 is encoded by further DNA sequences in the sample. The chain combines TRBV19 with TRBJ2-7, with TRBD1 matching over 9 bases. The CDR3 is made up of 14 amino acids. V lost 4 bases and J lost 3; bases outside the gene matches: 4. Per the germline V gene, CDR1 is LNHDA and CDR2 is SQIVND (reference sequence). CDR3: CASSTGTGLYEQYF. CDR3 DNA: TGTGCCAGTAGTACCGGGACAGGGCTCTACGAGCAGTACTTC.

This chain uses TRBV28 with TRBJ2-1; 14 bases are a match to TRBD2. The ends lost 6 bases at V and 8 bases at J; junction bases unmatched: 12. The CDR3 spans 17 residues. The germline V gene encodes CDR1 MDHEN and CDR2 SYDVKM. The CDR3 bases are TGTGCCAGCAGCCCCCCGGGACTAGCGGGAGTTGGCTATGAGCAGTTCTTC. Encoded protein: CASSPPGLAGVGYEQFF. Complete variable domain (other parts from reference TRBV28 and TRBJ2-1): DVKVTQSSRYLVKRTGEKVFLECVQDMDHENMFWYRQDPGLGLRLIYFSYDVKMKEKGDIPEGYSVSREKKERFSLILESASTNQTSMYLCASSPPGLAGVGYEQFFGPGTRLTVL.

This chain uses TRBV6-6 with TRBJ2-5, with 8 bases lining up with TRBD2. J lost 4 bases, V lost 7 bases, and 14 bases had no gene match. Germline V CDR1 and CDR2: MNHNY, SVGAGI (reference sequence). This CDR3 is built from 16 residues. This chain's CDR3 is CASTPRPGGRLETQYF. The CDR3 nucleotides are TGTGCCAGCACCCCCCGCCCGGGAGGGAGATTAGAGACCCAGTACTTC.

The count of this clone is one. The chain carries TRBV30 and TRBJ2-2, with TRBD2 matching over 14 bases. V was pared by 4 bases and J by 5 bases, with 3 bases of the junction left unmatched. The germline CDR1 and CDR2 sequences are GTSNPN and SVGIG (reference sequence). CDR3 length: 15 residues. CDR3 nucleotide sequence: TGTGCCTGGACGGGACTAGCGGGAGAAACCGGGGAGCTGTTTTTT. It specifies CAWTGLAGETGELFF.

The table lists this clone with a few counts. This chain links TRBV9 with TRBJ2-7, with D maybe TRBD1 (6 bases). The CDR3 contains 14 residues. The germline V gene encodes CDR1 SGDLS and CDR2 YYNGEE. The V gene lost 4 bases and the J gene lost 3 bases, with 14 bases spanning the gap. The CDR3 is CASSRSGTSYEQYF. CDR3 sequence (DNA): TGTGCCAGCAGCCGATCCGGGACAAGCTACGAGCAGTACTTC.

In this sample, this clone turned up once. The chain combines TRBV5-1 with TRBJ2-7; TRBD2 matches 13 bases. The CDR3 spans 18 residues. Trimming at V came to 4 bases and at J to 0 bases, leaving 10 bases not matched to a gene. Germline CDR1 and CDR2: SGHRS and YFSETQ. The CDR3 protein is CASSPRVLAGGPSYEQYF. CDR3 DNA sequence: TGCGCCAGCAGCCCAAGAGTACTAGCGGGAGGGCCCTCCTACGAGCAGTACTTC.

The V gene is TRBV5-4, the J gene TRBJ2-7; D not certain. With 3 bases removed from V and 0 bases from J, the gap between germline ends came to 7 bases. The germline gives CDR1 SGHNT, CDR2 YYREEE (reference sequence). This CDR3 comprises 13 residues. The CDR3 DNA follows: TGTGCCAGCAGCTCCCCAGACTCCTACGAGCAGTACTTC. Translating gives CASSSPDSYEQYF.

The rearrangement links TRBV7-3 to TRBJ1-3; D uncertain. The CDR3 has 16 residues. V was shortened by 5 bases and J by 2 bases, with 16 bases between the two germline ends. Germline V gives CDR1 SGHTA, CDR2 FQGTGA. CDR3 sequence reads: CASSQRVLWPGNTIYF. The CDR3 nucleotides are TGTGCCAGCAGCCAGAGGGTTCTGTGGCCTGGAAACACCATATATTTT.

The V gene is TRBV9, the J gene TRBJ2-7, with TRBD2 identical over 8 bases. After removal of 4 bases from V and 5 bases from J, the junction contained 8 bases not matched to a gene. CDR1 and CDR2 from the germline V gene are SGDLS and YYNGEE. CDR3 length equals 14 residues. The CDR3, as DNA: TGTGCCAGCAGCTCCCACGGGGGGGGCGACGAGCAGTACTTC. The encoded protein is CASSSHGGGDEQYF.

This clone has only a few counts. This sequence joins TRBV2 and TRBJ2-7; TRBD2 matches at 10 bases. The CDR3 is 15 residues long. The J segment lost 1 base and the V segment lost 3 bases, leaving 3 bases of the junction unmatched. Germline-derived CDR1 and CDR2 are SNHLY and FYNNEI. The CDR3 DNA reads as TGTGCCAGCAGTGATCCTAGCGGGGGTTCCTACGAGCAGTACTTC. Amino acids: CASSDPSGGSYEQYF. The full variable domain, with the rest looked up from reference TRBV2 and TRBJ2-7, is EPEVTQTPSHQVTQMGQEVILRCVPISNHLYFYWYRQILGQKVEFLVSFYNNEISEKSEIFDDQFSVERPDGSNFTLKIRSTKLEDSAMYFCASSDPSGGSYEQYFGPGTRLTVT.

V usage is TRBV27 and J usage is TRBJ2-2; 9 bases are shared with TRBD1. Germline V gene sequence: CDR1 MNHEY, CDR2 SMNVEV (reference sequence). Trimming took 5 bases from V and 4 from J; bases not matched to a gene: 5. The length of the CDR3 is 15 residues. The CDR3 sequence is CASSPGQGFTGELFF. DNA of the CDR3: TGTGCCAGCAGTCCCGGACAGGGGTTCACCGGGGAGCTGTTTTTT.

The chain uses TRBV6-5 and TRBJ2-2; D is ambiguous. Looked up from germline, CDR1 is MNHEY and CDR2 is SVGAGI. Trimming shortened V by 3 bases and J by 1 base, and 9 bases separated the two germline ends. The CDR3 length is 15 residues. The CDR3 here is CASSYGFWNTGELFF. The CDR3 nucleotides read TGTGCCAGCAGTTATGGGTTCTGGAACACCGGGGAGCTGTTTTTT.